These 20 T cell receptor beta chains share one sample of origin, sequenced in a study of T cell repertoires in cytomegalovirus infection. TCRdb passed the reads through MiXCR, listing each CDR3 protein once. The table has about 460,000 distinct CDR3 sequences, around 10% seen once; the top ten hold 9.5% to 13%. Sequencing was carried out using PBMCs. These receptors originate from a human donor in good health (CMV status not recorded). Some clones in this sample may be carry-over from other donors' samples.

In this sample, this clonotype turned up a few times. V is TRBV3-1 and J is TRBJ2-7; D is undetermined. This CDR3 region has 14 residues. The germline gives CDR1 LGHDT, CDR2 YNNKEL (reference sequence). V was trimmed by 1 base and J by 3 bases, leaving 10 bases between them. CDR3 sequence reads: CASSQVGGNYEQYF. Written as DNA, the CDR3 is TGTGCCAGCAGCCAAGTAGGCGGAAACTACGAGCAGTACTTC.

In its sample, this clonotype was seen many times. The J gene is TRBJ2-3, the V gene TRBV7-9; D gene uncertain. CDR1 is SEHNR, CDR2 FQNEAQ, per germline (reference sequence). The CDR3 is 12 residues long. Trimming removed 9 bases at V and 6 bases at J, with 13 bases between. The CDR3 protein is CASSLLEDTQYF. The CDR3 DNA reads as TGTGCCAGTTCTCTCCTTGAGGATACGCAGTATTTT.

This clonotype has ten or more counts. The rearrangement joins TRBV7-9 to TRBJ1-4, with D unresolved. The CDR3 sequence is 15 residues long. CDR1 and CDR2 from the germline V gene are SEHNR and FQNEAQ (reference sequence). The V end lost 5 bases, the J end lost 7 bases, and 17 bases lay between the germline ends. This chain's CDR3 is CASSRDVRIGEKLFF. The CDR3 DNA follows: TGTGCCAGCAGCCGGGATGTCCGGATAGGTGAAAAACTGTTTTTT. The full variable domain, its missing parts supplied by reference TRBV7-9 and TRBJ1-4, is DTGVSQNPRHKITKRGQNVTFRCDPISEHNRLYWYRQTLGQGPEFLTYFQNEAQLEKSRLLSDRFSAERPKGSFSTLEIQRTEQGDSAMYLCASSRDVRIGEKLFFGSGTQLSVL.

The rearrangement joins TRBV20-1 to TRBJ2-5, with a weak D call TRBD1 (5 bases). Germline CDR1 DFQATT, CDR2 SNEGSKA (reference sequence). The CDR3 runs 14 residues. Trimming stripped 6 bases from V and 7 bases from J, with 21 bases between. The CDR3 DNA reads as TGCAGTGCCTCCTCCAAGTCTCAGGGCCGGACCCAGTACTTC. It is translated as CSASSKSQGRTQYF.

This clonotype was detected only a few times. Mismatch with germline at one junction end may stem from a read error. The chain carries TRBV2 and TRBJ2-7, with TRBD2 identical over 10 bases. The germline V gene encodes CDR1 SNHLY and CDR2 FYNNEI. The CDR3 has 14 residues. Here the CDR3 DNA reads TGTGCCAGCAGGAAGACTAGCGGGTCCTACCAGCAGTACTTC. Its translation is CASRKTSGSYQQYF. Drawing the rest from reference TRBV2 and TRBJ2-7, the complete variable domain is EPEVTQTPSHQVTQMGQEVILRCVPISNHLYFYWYRQILGQKVEFLVSFYNNEISEKSEIFDDQFSVERPDGSNFTLKIRSTKLEDSAMYFCASRKTSGSYQQYFGPGTRLTVT.

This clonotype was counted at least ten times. The chain's CDR3 is CASSYSTGRTEAFF. CDR3 DNA: TGTGCCAGCAGTTATTCGACAGGGCGCACTGAAGCTTTCTTT. This chain joins TRBV11-2 and TRBJ1-1; 7 nucleotides line up with TRBD1. Germline V gene lookup returns CDR1 SGHAT and CDR2 FQNNGV. With V trimmed by 6 bases and J by 4 bases, 8 bases remained unmatched. The CDR3 length is 14 residues.

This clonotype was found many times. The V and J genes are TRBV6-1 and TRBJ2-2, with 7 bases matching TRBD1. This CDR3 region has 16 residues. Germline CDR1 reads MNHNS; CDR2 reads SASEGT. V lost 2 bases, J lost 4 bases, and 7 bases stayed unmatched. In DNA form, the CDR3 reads TGTGCCAGCAGTGAAAAGGTGACAGGGCCCACCGGGGAGCTGTTTTTT. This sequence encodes CASSEKVTGPTGELFF.

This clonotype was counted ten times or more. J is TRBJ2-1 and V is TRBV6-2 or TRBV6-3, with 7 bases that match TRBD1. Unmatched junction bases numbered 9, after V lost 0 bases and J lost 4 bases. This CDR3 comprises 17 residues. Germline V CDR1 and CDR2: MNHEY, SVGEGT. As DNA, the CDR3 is TGTGCCAGCAGTTACTCCCCGGGTCAGGGGGTTTACAATGAGCAGTTCTTC. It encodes CASSYSPGQGVYNEQFF.

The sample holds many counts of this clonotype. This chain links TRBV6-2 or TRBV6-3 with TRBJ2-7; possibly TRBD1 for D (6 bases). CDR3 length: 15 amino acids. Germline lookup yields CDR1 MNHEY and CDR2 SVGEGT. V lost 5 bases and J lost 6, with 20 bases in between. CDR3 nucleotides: TGTGCCAGCAGTAAGTTGAACGGACAGTCGGTCGAGCAGTACTTC. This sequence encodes CASSKLNGQSVEQYF.

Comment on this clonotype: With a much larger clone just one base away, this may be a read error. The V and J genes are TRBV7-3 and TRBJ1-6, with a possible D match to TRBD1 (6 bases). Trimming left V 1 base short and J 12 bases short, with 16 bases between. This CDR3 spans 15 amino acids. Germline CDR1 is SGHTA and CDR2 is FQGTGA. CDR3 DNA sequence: TGTGCCAGCAGCTTAAGCCCCGGGGGGCATTTACCCCTCCACTTT. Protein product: CASSLSPGGHLPLHF. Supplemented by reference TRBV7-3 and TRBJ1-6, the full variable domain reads GAGVSQTPSNKVTEKGKYVELRCDPISGHTALYWYRQSLGQGPEFLIYFQGTGAADDSGLPNDRFFAVRPEGSVSTLKIQRTERGDSAVYLCASSLSPGGHLPLHFGNGTRLTVT.

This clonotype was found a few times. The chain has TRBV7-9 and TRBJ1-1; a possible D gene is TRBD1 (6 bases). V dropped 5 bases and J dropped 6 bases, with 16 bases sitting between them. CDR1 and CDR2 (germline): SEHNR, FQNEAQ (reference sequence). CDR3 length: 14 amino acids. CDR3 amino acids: CASSVGPGDAEAFF. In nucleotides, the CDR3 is TGTGCCAGCAGCGTCGGGCCAGGGGACGCTGAAGCTTTCTTT.

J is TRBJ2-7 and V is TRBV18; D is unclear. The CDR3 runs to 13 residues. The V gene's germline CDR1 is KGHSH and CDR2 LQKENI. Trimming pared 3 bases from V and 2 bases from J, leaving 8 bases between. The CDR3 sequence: CASSPQETYEQYF. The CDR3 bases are TGTGCCAGCTCACCCCAGGAAACCTACGAGCAGTACTTC.

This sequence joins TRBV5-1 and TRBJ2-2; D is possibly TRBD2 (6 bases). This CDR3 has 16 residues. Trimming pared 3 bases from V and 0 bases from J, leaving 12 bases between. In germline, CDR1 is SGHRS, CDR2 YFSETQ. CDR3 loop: CASSSLGGPNTGELFF. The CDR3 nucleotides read TGCGCCAGCAGCTCCTTGGGGGGTCCGAACACCGGGGAGCTGTTTTTT.

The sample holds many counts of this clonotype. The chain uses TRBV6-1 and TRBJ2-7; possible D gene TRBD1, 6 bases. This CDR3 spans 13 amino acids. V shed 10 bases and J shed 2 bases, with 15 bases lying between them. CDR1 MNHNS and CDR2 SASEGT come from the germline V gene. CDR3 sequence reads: CATLSGQTYEQYF. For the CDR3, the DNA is TGTGCCACCCTTTCCGGACAGACCTACGAGCAGTACTTC.

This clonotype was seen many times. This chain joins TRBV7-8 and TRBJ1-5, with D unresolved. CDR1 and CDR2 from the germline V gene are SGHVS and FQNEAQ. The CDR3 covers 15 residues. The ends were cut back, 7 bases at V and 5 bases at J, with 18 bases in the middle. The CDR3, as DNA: TGTGCCAGCAACCCTCAGGCCCGGGGAGATCAGCCCCAGCATTTT. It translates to CASNPQARGDQPQHF.

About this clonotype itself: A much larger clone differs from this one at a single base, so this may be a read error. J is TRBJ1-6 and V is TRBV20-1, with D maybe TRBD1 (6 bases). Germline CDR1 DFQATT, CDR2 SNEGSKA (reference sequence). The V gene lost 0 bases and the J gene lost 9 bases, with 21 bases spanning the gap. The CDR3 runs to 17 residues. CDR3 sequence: CSARDLSGAPESSPLHF. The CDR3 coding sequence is TGCAGTGCTAGAGATTTATCAGGGGCCCCAGAGAGTTCACCCCTCCACTTT.

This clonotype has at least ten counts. The chain's CDR3 is CSARGGGAGAGNTIYF. For the CDR3, the DNA is TGCAGTGCTCGGGGCGGGGGAGCAGGGGCTGGAAACACCATATATTTT. The chain carries TRBV20-1 and TRBJ1-3; D possibly corresponds to TRBD1 (6 bases). This CDR3 is built from 16 residues. Germline CDR1 reads DFQATT; CDR2 reads SNEGSKA (reference sequence). V was shortened by 5 bases and J by 2 bases, with 19 bases between the two germline ends.

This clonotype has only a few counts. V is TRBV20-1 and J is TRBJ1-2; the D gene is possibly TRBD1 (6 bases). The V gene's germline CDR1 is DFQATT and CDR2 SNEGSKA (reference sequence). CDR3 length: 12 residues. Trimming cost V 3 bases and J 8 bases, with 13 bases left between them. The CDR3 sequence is CSASKQGGGYTF. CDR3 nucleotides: TGCAGTGCTAGCAAACAGGGCGGCGGCTACACCTTC.

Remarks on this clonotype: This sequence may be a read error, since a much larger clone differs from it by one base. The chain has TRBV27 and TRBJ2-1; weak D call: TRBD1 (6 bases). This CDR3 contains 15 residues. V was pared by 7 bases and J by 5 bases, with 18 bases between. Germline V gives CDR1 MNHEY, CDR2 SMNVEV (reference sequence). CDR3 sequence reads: CASTGLGQQDNEQFF. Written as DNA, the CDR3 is TGTGCCAGCACCGGCTTGGGACAACAGGACAATGAGCAGTTCTTC.

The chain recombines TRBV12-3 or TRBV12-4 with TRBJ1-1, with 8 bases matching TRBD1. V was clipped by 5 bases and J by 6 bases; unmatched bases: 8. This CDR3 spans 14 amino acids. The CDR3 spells CASSPWTGSAEAFF. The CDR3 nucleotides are TGTGCCAGCAGTCCGTGGACAGGGTCGGCTGAAGCTTTCTTT.